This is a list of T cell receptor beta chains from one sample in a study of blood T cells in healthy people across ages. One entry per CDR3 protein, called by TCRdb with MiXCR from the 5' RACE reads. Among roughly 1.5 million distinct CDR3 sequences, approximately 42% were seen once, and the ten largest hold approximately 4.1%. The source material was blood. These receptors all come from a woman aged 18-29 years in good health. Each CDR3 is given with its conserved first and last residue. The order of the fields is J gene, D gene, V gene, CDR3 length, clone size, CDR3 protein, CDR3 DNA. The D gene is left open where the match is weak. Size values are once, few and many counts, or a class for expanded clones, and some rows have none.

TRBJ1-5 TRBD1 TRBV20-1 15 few CSASDRGRPNQPQHF TGCAGTGCTTCGGACAGGGGGCGGCCTAATCAGCCCCAGCATTTT
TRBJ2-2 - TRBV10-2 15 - CASSPQRGGGGELFF TGCGCCAGCAGTCCCCAGAGGGGCGGTGGCGGGGAGCTGTTTTTT
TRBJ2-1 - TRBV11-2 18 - CASSYGGALRSPYNEQFF TGTGCCAGCAGCTACGGCGGGGCTCTACGGAGTCCCTACAATGAGCAGTTCTTC
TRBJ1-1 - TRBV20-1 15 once CSAGVHLVRDAEAFF TGCAGTGCTGGAGTCCACCTAGTCCGCGACGCTGAAGCTTTCTTT
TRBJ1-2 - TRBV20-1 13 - CSATAGTRHGYTF TGCAGTGCTACAGCCGGGACGAGGCATGGCTACACCTTC
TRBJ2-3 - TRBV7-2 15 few CASSPLFARTDTQYF TGTGCCAGCAGCCCCCTTTTTGCGCGCACAGATACGCAGTATTTT
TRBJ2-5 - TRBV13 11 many CASSKGEEQYF TGTGCCAGCAGCAAGGGGGAAGAGCAGTACTTC
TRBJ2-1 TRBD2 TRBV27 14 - CAIGGAAVGDEQFF TGTGCCATCGGGGGGGCGGCGGTCGGGGATGAGCAGTTCTTC
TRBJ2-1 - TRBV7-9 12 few CASSPIWDEQFF TGTGCCAGCAGCCCGATTTGGGATGAGCAGTTCTTC
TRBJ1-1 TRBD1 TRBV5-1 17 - CASSLRPGGTQNTEAFF TGCGCCAGCAGCTTGAGGCCAGGGGGGACTCAGAACACTGAAGCTTTCTTT
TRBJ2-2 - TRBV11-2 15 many CASSLDRFPFGELFF TGTGCCAGCAGCTTAGATCGGTTCCCTTTTGGAGAGCTGTTTTTT
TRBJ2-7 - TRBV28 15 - CASSFGTPSYNEQYF TGTGCCAGCAGTTTTGGGACGCCCTCCTACAATGAGCAGTACTTC
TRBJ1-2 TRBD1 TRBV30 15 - CARRKPGQGLYGYTF TGTGCCCGGAGAAAACCGGGACAGGGGCTCTATGGCTACACCTTC
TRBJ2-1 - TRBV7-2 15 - CASSLSGSRYNEQFF TGTGCCAGCAGCTTATCCGGGAGTCGGTACAATGAGCAGTTCTTC
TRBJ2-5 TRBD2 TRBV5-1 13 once CASASGRALIRYF TGCGCCAGTGCTAGCGGGAGGGCCTTAATTCGGTACTTC
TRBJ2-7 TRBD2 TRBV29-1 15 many CSVDNPSGGGYEQYF TGCAGCGTAGATAACCCTAGCGGAGGTGGGTACGAGCAGTACTTC
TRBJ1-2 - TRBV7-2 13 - CASRPASGYGYTF TGTGCCAGCAGACCCGCGAGTGGGTATGGCTACACCTTC
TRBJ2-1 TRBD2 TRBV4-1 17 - CASSQALIAGGGNEQFF TGCGCCAGCAGCCAAGCACTGATAGCGGGAGGCGGGAATGAGCAGTTCTTC
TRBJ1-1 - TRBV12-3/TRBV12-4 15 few CASSPTTAMNTEAFF TGTGCCAGCAGTCCGACGACAGCAATGAACACTGAAGCTTTCTTT
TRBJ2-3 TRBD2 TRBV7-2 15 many CASSGEGLATDTQYF TGTGCCAGCAGCGGCGAGGGACTAGCAACAGATACGCAGTATTTT
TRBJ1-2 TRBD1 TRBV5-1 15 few CASRGTGEVNYGYTF TGCGCCAGCAGAGGGACAGGGGAGGTCAACTATGGCTACACCTTC
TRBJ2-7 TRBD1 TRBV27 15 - CASSFKTGQAYEQYF TGTGCCAGCAGTTTTAAAACGGGACAGGCCTACGAGCAGTACTTC
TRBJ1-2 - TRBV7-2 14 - CASSLDFSNYGYTF TGTGCCAGCAGCTTAGACTTTTCTAACTATGGCTACACCTTC
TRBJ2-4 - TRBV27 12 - CASARPGSIQYF TGTGCCAGCGCAAGACCGGGAAGCATTCAGTACTTC
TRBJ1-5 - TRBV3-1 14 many CASSLGRTNQPQHF TGTGCCAGCAGCCTGGGCAGGACGAATCAGCCCCAGCATTTT
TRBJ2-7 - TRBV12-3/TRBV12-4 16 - CASSVSRVLKPYVQYF TGTGCCAGCAGTGTTTCCAGGGTTCTTAAACCCTACGTGCAGTACTTC
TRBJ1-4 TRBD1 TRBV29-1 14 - CSVGHRGSNEKLFF TGCAGCGTCGGTCACAGGGGTTCTAATGAAAAACTGTTTTTT
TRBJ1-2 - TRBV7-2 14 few CASSSSFTFHGYTF TGTGCCAGCAGCTCCTCTTTCACTTTCCATGGCTACACCTTC
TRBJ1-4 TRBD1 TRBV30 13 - CAGVDRGPEKLFF TGTGCCGGGGTGGACAGGGGCCCCGAAAAACTGTTTTTT
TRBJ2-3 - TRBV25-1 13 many CASSDPFTDTQYF TGTGCCAGCAGTGACCCTTTCACGGATACGCAGTATTTT
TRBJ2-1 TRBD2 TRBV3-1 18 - CASSEGLAGAFPYNEQFF TGTGCCAGCAGCGAGGGACTAGCGGGGGCCTTCCCCTACAATGAGCAGTTCTTC
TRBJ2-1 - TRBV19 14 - CASSLDIGYNEQFF TGTGCCAGTAGCCTGGACATCGGGTACAATGAGCAGTTCTTC
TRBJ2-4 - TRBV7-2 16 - CASSFGGVLAKNIQYF TGTGCCAGCAGCTTTGGGGGTGTACTAGCCAAAAACATTCAGTACTTC
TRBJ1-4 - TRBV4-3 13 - CASSHNRKQKLVF TGCGCCAGCAGCCATAACCGGAAGCAAAAACTGGTTTTT
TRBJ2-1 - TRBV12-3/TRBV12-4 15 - CASSLAGGDFYEQFF TGTGCCAGCAGTTTAGCAGGGGGGGATTTCTACGAGCAGTTCTTC
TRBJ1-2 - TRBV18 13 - CASSPGGDDGYTF TGTGCCAGCTCACCTGGGGGAGACGATGGCTACACCTTC
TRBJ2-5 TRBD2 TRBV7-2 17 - CAGSISLLAGRRNEQYF TGTGCCGGCAGCATCAGCTTACTAGCGGGACGTCGCAATGAGCAGTACTTC
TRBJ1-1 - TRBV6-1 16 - CASSEGRGSLNTEAFF TGTGCCAGCAGTGAAGGCAGGGGAAGCTTGAACACTGAAGCTTTCTTT
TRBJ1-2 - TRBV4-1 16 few CASSQVEGEPAYGYTF TGCGCCAGCAGCCAAGTTGAGGGGGAGCCCGCGTATGGCTACACCTTC
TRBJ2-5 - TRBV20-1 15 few CSARPQGLVKETQYF TGCAGTGCTAGACCTCAAGGCCTAGTAAAAGAGACCCAGTACTTC
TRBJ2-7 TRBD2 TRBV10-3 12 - CAIKDAGDEQYF TGTGCCATCAAGGATGCGGGAGACGAGCAGTACTTC
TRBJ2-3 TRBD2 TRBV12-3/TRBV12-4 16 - CASQWTSGGFTDTQYF TGTGCCAGCCAATGGACTAGCGGGGGGTTCACAGATACGCAGTATTTT
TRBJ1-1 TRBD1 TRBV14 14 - CASSQGVWVTEAFF TGTGCTAGCAGCCAGGGGGTGTGGGTTACTGAAGCTTTCTTT
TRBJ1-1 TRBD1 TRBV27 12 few CASLRQGHEAFF TGTGCCAGCCTTCGACAGGGACATGAAGCTTTCTTT
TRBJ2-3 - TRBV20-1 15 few CSARDPTGAPDTQYF TGCAGTGCTAGAGATCCAACGGGAGCCCCAGATACGCAGTATTTT
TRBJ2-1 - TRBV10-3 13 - CAISERELYEQFF TGTGCCATCAGTGAGCGGGAGCTCTATGAGCAGTTCTTC
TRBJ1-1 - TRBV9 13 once CASSYQQSTEAFF TGTGCCAGCAGCTACCAACAGAGCACTGAAGCTTTCTTT
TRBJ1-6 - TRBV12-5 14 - CASGLATAGSPLHF TGTGCTAGTGGTTTGGCCACGGCCGGTTCACCCCTCCACTTT
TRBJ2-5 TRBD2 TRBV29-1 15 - CSVDGLAGEQETQYF TGCAGCGTGGACGGACTAGCGGGCGAGCAAGAGACCCAGTACTTC
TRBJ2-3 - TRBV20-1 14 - CSARVSLDTDTQYF TGCAGTGCTAGGGTCAGCCTTGACACAGATACGCAGTATTTT
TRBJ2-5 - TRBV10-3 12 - CAISEDSWEQYF TGTGCCATCAGTGAAGACTCTTGGGAGCAGTACTTC
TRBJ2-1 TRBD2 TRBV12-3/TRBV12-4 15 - CASNTALREGDEQFF TGTGCCAGCAACACGGCCCTTCGGGAGGGCGATGAGCAGTTCTTC
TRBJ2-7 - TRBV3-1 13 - CASSLYLGTEQYF TGTGCCAGCAGCCTATACCTCGGGACCGAGCAGTACTTC
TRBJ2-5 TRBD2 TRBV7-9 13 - CASSPSGMNEQYF TGTGCCAGCAGCCCTAGCGGGATGAATGAGCAGTACTTC
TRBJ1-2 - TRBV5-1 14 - CASSLARVLDGYTF TGCGCCAGCAGCTTGGCCAGGGTACTGGATGGCTACACCTTC
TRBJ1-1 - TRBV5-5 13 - CASSFAGATEAFF TGTGCCAGCAGCTTCGCAGGGGCCACTGAAGCTTTCTTT
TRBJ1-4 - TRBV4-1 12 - CASSQGDEKLFF TGCGCCAGCAGCCAAGGGGATGAAAAACTGTTTTTT
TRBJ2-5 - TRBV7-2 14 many CASSLAGPQETQYF TGTGCCAGCAGCTTAGCTGGGCCCCAAGAGACCCAGTACTTC
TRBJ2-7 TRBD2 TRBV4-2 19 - CASSPGISGKGTLYYEQYF TGTGCCAGCAGCCCGGGGATTAGCGGGAAAGGAACACTATACTACGAGCAGTACTTC